This T cell receptor beta chain originates from a study of PD-L1 blockade in urothelial cancer. In the study overall: Blood underwent analysis 3 weeks (second dose) and 6 weeks after treatment began.

The investigators introduced synthetic TCR analog templates into each PCR as spikes. Sequencing used immunoSEQ multiplex PCR; TCRdb keeps in-frame clones, though not all of them. Of approximately 47,000 clones in the sample, 80% to 90% were seen once. Looked up from germline, CDR1 is SNHLY and CDR2 is FYNNEI. The CDR3 covers 15 residues. The trim removed 3 bases at V and 3 bases at J, leaving 4 bases unmatched. Sample time point: peripheral blood 6 weeks after treatment start. This clone was seen a handful of times. The sample here was PBMCs, taken around atezolizumab (anti-PD-L1) treatment. V usage is TRBV2 and J usage is TRBJ2-3, with 9 bases lining up with TRBD1. This receptor was identified in a man between 65 and 85 years old with urothelial cancer. CDR3 loop: CASSEGTGTTDTQYF. In DNA form, the CDR3 reads TGTGCCAGCAGTGAGGGGACAGGGACGACAGATACGCAGTATTTT.